Each of the 24 T cell receptor beta chains below was sequenced from the same sample in a study of T cell changes during pregnancy in multiple sclerosis. Only in-frame clones appear in the TCRdb table, and some are missing; sequencing was by immunoSEQ multiplex PCR. The sample has some 74,000 clones; around 92% are singletons. Sequencing used peripheral blood, obtained before pregnancy. These receptors all come from a female donor with multiple sclerosis, enrolled in a pregnancy study.

V gene TRBV19 combines with J gene TRBJ2-1; 10 bases line up with TRBD2. Germline values: CDR1 LNHDA, CDR2 SQIVND (reference sequence). This CDR3 comprises 16 residues. The V segment lost 4 bases and the J segment 6 bases; nucleotides outside the gene matches: 9. This chain's CDR3 is CASSTPSGRRGNEQFF. The DNA for the CDR3 is TGTGCCAGTAGTACACCTAGCGGGAGAAGGGGCAATGAGCAGTTCTTC.

The chain combines TRBV6-6 with TRBJ2-7; 13 bases agree with TRBD2. The CDR3 loop spans 15 amino acids. With 5 bases clipped from V and 6 bases from J, the junction kept 7 bases outside the gene matches. CDR1 and CDR2 from the germline V gene are MNHNY and SVGAGI (reference sequence). The chain's CDR3 is CASSPTRTSGSEQYF. The CDR3 nucleotides read TGTGCCAGCAGTCCGACAAGGACTAGCGGGAGCGAGCAGTACTTC.

The gene calls are TRBV4-3 and TRBJ2-2; the D gene is possibly TRBD1 (6 bases). This CDR3 has 17 amino acids. Germline lookup yields CDR1 LGHNA and CDR2 YSLEER. Trimming took 0 bases from V and 5 from J, leaving 16 bases between them. As DNA, the CDR3 is TGCGCCAGCAGCCAAGAGGGCAGGGGCGTACAAACCGGGGAGCTGTTTTTT. Amino acids: CASSQEGRGVQTGELFF.

The chain carries TRBV6-5 and TRBJ2-1, with 11 bases identical to TRBD2. Germline V lookup: CDR1 MNHEY, CDR2 SVGAGI. Trimming at V came to 6 bases and at J to 5 bases, leaving 6 bases not matched to a gene. The CDR3 totals 15 residues. This CDR3 is CASRTSGSFNNEQFF. The CDR3 DNA follows: TGTGCCAGCAGAACTAGCGGGAGTTTTAACAATGAGCAGTTCTTC.

The chain uses TRBV5-1 and TRBJ2-1, with D unresolved. V lost 0 bases, J lost 1 base, and 8 bases lay in between. Germline CDR1 is SGHRS and CDR2 is YFSETQ. The CDR3 covers 15 residues. The CDR3 spells CASSLARQSYNEQFF. In DNA form, the CDR3 reads TGCGCCAGCAGCTTGGCCAGGCAGTCCTACAATGAGCAGTTCTTC. The full variable domain, rest sourced from reference TRBV5-1 and TRBJ2-1, is KAGVTQTPRYLIKTRGQQVTLSCSPISGHRSVSWYQQTPGQGLQFLFEYFSETQRNKGNFPGRFSGRQFSNSRSEMNVSTLELGDSALYLCASSLARQSYNEQFFGPGTRLTVL.

The V call is TRBV7-3, the J call TRBJ2-3; D might be TRBD2 (6 bases). The germline V gene has CDR1 SGHTA and CDR2 FQGTGA. The V end lost 4 bases, the J end lost 1 base, and 12 bases lay between the germline ends. The CDR3 loop spans 15 amino acids. CDR3 DNA: TGTGCCAGCAGCTGGGGGGTAGCGGGCACAGATACGCAGTATTTT. It translates to CASSWGVAGTDTQYF.

V is TRBV2 and J is TRBJ1-2; D ambiguous. The CDR3 length is 14 residues. Germline lookup yields CDR1 SNHLY and CDR2 FYNNEI. Deletions cut 8 bases from V and 5 bases from J, with 18 bases between. This chain's CDR3 is CASLLGSLKYGYTF. CDR3 DNA: TGTGCCAGCCTTTTGGGCAGTTTGAAATATGGCTACACCTTC.

The V and J genes are TRBV11-3 and TRBJ2-1, with 10 bases matching TRBD2. V trimming: 5 bases; J trimming: 7 bases; junction bases outside the gene matches: 8. This CDR3 contains 15 residues. The germline CDR1 and CDR2 sequences are SGHNT and YENEEA. This chain's CDR3 is CASSGTSVSRNEQFF. CDR3 coding DNA: TGTGCCAGCAGCGGGACTAGCGTATCTCGGAATGAGCAGTTCTTC.

This chain joins TRBV6-1 and TRBJ2-3; D is unresolved. V lost 2 bases and J lost 7, with 10 bases in between. Germline lookup yields CDR1 MNHNS and CDR2 SASEGT. This CDR3 contains 13 residues. This CDR3 is CASSETDRYTQYF. The CDR3 DNA reads as TGTGCCAGCAGTGAAACAGATCGGTATACGCAGTATTTT.

This sequence joins TRBV19 and TRBJ1-1; 7 nucleotides match TRBD1. The CDR3 has 16 amino acids. The V gene's germline CDR1 is LNHDA and CDR2 SQIVND (reference sequence). With V trimmed by 4 bases and J by 0 bases, 8 bases remained unmatched. The CDR3 spells CASSTRTGGMNTEAFF. CDR3 in DNA: TGTGCCAGTAGTACAAGGACAGGAGGGATGAACACTGAAGCTTTCTTT.

The chain carries TRBV6-4 and TRBJ2-3, with 9 bases matching TRBD1. CDR1 is MRHNA, CDR2 SNTAGT, per germline. This CDR3 has 13 residues. The ends lost 10 bases at V and 0 bases at J; junction bases unmatched: 2. The CDR3 DNA is TGTGCCACCGGGACAGGGAGCACAGATACGCAGTATTTT. It is translated as CATGTGSTDTQYF.

V gene TRBV19 combines with J gene TRBJ1-1; 9 nucleotides align to TRBD1. Looked up from germline, CDR1 is LNHDA and CDR2 is SQIVND (reference sequence). V was pared by 7 bases and J by 6 bases, with 12 bases of the junction left unmatched. The CDR3 has 15 residues. CDR3 loop: CASTREGQGRSEAFF. The CDR3 DNA sequence: TGTGCCAGTACCCGGGAGGGACAGGGAAGATCTGAAGCTTTCTTT.

The V and J genes are TRBV18 and TRBJ1-1, with D possibly TRBD1 on 6 matching bases. V was shortened by 3 bases and J by 1 base, with 12 bases between the two germline ends. There are 15 residues in the CDR3. Germline CDR1 reads KGHSH; CDR2 reads LQKENI. The CDR3 DNA sequence: TGTGCCAGCTCACCCGGACAGACTCAGAACACTGAAGCTTTCTTT. Its protein product is CASSPGQTQNTEAFF.

This clone appeared once. V usage is TRBV2 and J usage is TRBJ1-1; a weak D match, TRBD1 (5 bases). The germline gives CDR1 SNHLY, CDR2 FYNNEI. V lost 4 bases, J lost 4 bases, and 10 bases lay in between. The CDR3 sequence is 13 residues long. CDR3 coding DNA: TGTGCCAGCAGTGGGACATCCCGCACTGAAGCTTTCTTT. Its translation: CASSGTSRTEAFF.

V and J are TRBV9 and TRBJ1-4, with D perhaps TRBD1 (5 bases). This CDR3 has 15 amino acids. V lost 5 bases to trimming and J lost 0 bases, with 11 bases between them. The V gene's germline CDR1 is SGDLS and CDR2 YYNGEE. The CDR3 spells CASSTQAATNEKLFF. The CDR3 DNA sequence: TGTGCCAGCAGTACACAGGCAGCAACTAATGAAAAACTGTTTTTT.

The V and J genes are TRBV20-1 and TRBJ2-5; D gene unclear. Deletions cut 7 bases from V and 5 bases from J, with 11 bases between. Germline CDR1 is DFQATT and CDR2 is SNEGSKA (reference sequence). This CDR3 is built from 11 residues. CDR3 region: CSVSQQETQYF. CDR3 bases: TGCAGTGTCTCACAGCAGGAGACCCAGTACTTC.

This chain links TRBV5-4 with TRBJ2-7, with 7 bases fitting TRBD2. Germline CDR1 reads SGHNT; CDR2 reads YYREEE (reference sequence). CDR3 length: 16 amino acids. Trimming took 7 bases from V and 1 from J; bases not matched to a gene: 14. The CDR3 DNA reads as TGTGCCAGCTCTAGGGAGGGCGGGGGAGAGTCCTACGAGCAGTACTTC. Translated: CASSREGGGESYEQYF.

The V call is TRBV27, the J call TRBJ1-1; D gene ambiguous. Germline loops: CDR1 MNHEY, CDR2 SMNVEV (reference sequence). V shed 1 base and J shed 1 base, with 16 bases lying between them. The CDR3 has 17 amino acids. Here the CDR3 reads CASSLFSGISRNTEAFF. The CDR3 DNA is TGTGCCAGCAGTTTATTCTCCGGGATTTCAAGGAACACTGAAGCTTTCTTT.

V gene TRBV6-6 combines with J gene TRBJ1-2, with 7 bases matching TRBD1. The V segment lost 6 bases and the J segment 0 bases; nucleotides outside the gene matches: 10. The CDR3 has 16 residues. Germline values: CDR1 MNHNY, CDR2 SVGAGI (reference sequence). DNA for the CDR3: TGTGCCAGCAGACCCCAAGTGGGGACAGCTAACTATGGCTACACCTTC. Translation gives CASRPQVGTANYGYTF.

The chain carries TRBV6-1 and TRBJ1-5; unclear D gene. The CDR3 totals 14 residues. Trimming stripped 3 bases from V and 0 bases from J, with 6 bases between. Germline CDR1 MNHNS, CDR2 SASEGT. The CDR3 nucleotides read TGTGCCAGCAGTGACAAGCATAGCAATCAGCCCCAGCATTTT. It is translated as CASSDKHSNQPQHF.

The V gene is TRBV7-9, the J gene TRBJ2-5, with TRBD1 matching 8 bases. Germline-derived CDR1 and CDR2 are SEHNR and FQNEAQ (reference sequence). The V segment lost 4 bases and the J segment 1 base; nucleotides outside the gene matches: 5. This CDR3 contains 15 residues. The CDR3 here is CASSSGQAFQETQYF. The CDR3 DNA sequence: TGTGCCAGCAGCTCGGGACAGGCTTTCCAAGAGACCCAGTACTTC.

V usage is TRBV6-5 and J usage is TRBJ2-5; 15 bases match TRBD2. The tail of the sequence fits TRBJ2-7 better, so the J call may be wrong. The length of the CDR3 is 15 residues. Per the germline V gene, CDR1 is MNHEY and CDR2 is SVGAGI. CDR3 loop: CASSPGLAGGYEQYF. In DNA form, the CDR3 reads TGTGCCAGCAGCCCGGGACTAGCGGGAGGCTACGAGCAGTACTTC.

V and J are TRBV19 and TRBJ1-1; perhaps TRBD1 as D (6 bases). Germline CDR1 LNHDA, CDR2 SQIVND (reference sequence). The V and J ends lost 5 bases and 5 bases respectively, with 15 bases between them. This CDR3 comprises 14 residues. The CDR3 DNA sequence: TGTGCCAGTAGTGGATGGGAAGGGGGAACTGAAGCTTTCTTT. Amino acid sequence: CASSGWEGGTEAFF. Combining the CDR3 with reference TRBV19 and TRBJ1-1 gives the whole variable domain DGGITQSPKYLFRKEGQNVTLSCEQNLNHDAMYWYRQDPGQGLRLIYYSQIVNDFQKGDIAEGYSVSREKKESFPLTVTSAQKNPTAFYLCASSGWEGGTEAFFGQGTRLTVV.

The chain uses TRBV28 and TRBJ2-5; D unresolved. V was trimmed by 3 bases and J by 4 bases, leaving 6 bases between them. Per the germline V gene, CDR1 is MDHEN and CDR2 is SYDVKM. CDR3 size: 12 residues. In DNA form, the CDR3 reads TGTGCCAGCAGTTTTCTAGGAGAGACCCAGTACTTC. Residues: CASSFLGETQYF.